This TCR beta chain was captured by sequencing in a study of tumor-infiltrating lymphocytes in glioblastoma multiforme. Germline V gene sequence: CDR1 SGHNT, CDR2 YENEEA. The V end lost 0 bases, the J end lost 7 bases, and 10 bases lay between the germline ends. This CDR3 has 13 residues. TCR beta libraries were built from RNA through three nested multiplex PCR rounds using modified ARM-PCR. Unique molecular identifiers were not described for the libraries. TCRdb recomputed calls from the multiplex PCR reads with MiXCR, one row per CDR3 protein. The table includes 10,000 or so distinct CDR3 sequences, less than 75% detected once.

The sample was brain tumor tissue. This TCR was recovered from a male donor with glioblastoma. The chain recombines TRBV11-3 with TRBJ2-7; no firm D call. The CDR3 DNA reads TGTGCCAGCAGCTTAGATTCGGTGGGGGAGCAGTACTTC. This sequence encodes CASSLDSVGEQYF.